This T cell receptor beta chain was identified in a study of cytotoxic CD8 clonotypes in ibrutinib-treated CLL. Study-wide results and caveats: Clonality increased at ibrutinib response and stayed stable in sustained remission. At progression, however, it fell back toward baseline. Against age-matched healthy donors, baseline clonality ran higher and tracked circulating CD8+ T-cell counts.

PBMCs were cryopreserved, and roughly 2.2 micrograms of genomic DNA from them went into TCR beta libraries. With regard to this clone: The antigen is not known.

Depths of 1 in 200,000 to 1 in 1 million T cells were the sequencing target. Repertoires were generated with immunoSEQ multiplex PCR, while TCRdb's copy carries only in-frame clones and drops some. The top ten hold approximately 35% of the sample, which has 110,000 or so clones, approximately 58% seen once. Trimming left V 5 bases short and J 8 bases short, with 15 bases between. The CDR3 spans 13 residues. Germline V gene sequence: CDR1 MNHEY, CDR2 SVGAGI. The chain carries TRBV6-5 and TRBJ1-2; perhaps TRBD1 as D (5 bases). Material: PBMCs, obtained after 24 months of ibrutinib treatment. The sequence was collected from a human donor with chronic lymphocytic leukemia. DNA for the CDR3: TGTGCCAGCAGTACTGCGGGACTAAAAGGCTACACCTTC. The encoded protein is CASSTAGLKGYTF.